The present T cell receptor beta chain was sequenced within a study of control samples from healthy donors and cancer patients. V was pared by 2 bases and J by 7 bases, with 12 bases between. CDR3 length equals 14 residues. Germline V gives CDR1 GTSNPN, CDR2 SVGIG (reference sequence). Assay used: immunoSEQ multiplex PCR; TCRdb lists only in-frame clones, some missing. This sample has 60,000 to 75,000 clones, with roughly 85% found just once. V and J are TRBV30 and TRBJ1-6, with D hard to call. Sequenced material: blood. The receptor was isolated from a man in his forties in good health. CDR3 loop: CAWSRRASNSPLHF. CDR3 coding DNA: TGTGCCTGGAGTAGGAGAGCGTCCAATTCACCCCTCCACTTT.